The clone carrying this T cell receptor beta chain was seen more than once but under ten times. The antigen remains unidentified. Between the trimmed V and J ends, which lost 10 bases and 0 bases, there was a span of 16 bases. This CDR3 spans 14 amino acids. Germline CDR1 is SNHLY and CDR2 is FYNNEI. This entry belongs to a study of response to subunit inactivated influenza vaccine. Findings of the study overall: Few new T cells, the authors suggested, are recruited by each seasonal influenza vaccination.

One entry per CDR3 protein results from TCRdb running MiXCR on the RT-PCR reads. The table shows some 800,000 distinct CDR3 sequences, with 21% occurring only once. The clonotype was recovered from a man aged 50 to 60 who received an inactivated influenza vaccine. This chain uses TRBV2 with TRBJ2-7; D tentatively reads TRBD1 or TRBD2 (5 bases each). The input for sequencing was PBMCs from blood, taken roughly 5 days after vaccination. The CDR3 sequence is CAIKPGTASYEQYF. CDR3 bases: TGTGCCATAAAACCCGGGACGGCCTCCTACGAGCAGTACTTC.